The table lists the clone carrying this T cell receptor (beta chain) with a few counts. Its antigen is as yet unknown. Building of the TCR beta libraries involved iRepertoire HTBI primers and Arm-PCR of CDR3 regions. One entry per CDR3 protein results from TCRdb running MiXCR on the multiplex PCR reads. This table holds about 560,000 distinct CDR3 sequences, roughly a sixth found once. This sample was taken from a study of regulatory T cells in long-lasting Graves disease. Time point specified: newly diagnosed GD, antithyroid drugs for less than 3 months. After RNA was extracted from PBMCs, the TCR library was made from it. The germline gives CDR1 SGHVS, CDR2 FNYEAQ. Trimming removed 4 bases from V and 1 base from J; junction bases left unmatched: 6. CDR3 length: 15 residues. Study outcomes and limitations: It was in persistent disease that TRBV28, TRBJ1-2 and TRBJ2-5 were favored.

The same sample was also studied in work on T cells in Graves' hyperthyroidism and ophthalmopathy. As reported in that work: Used for diagnoses were clinical symptoms, serum thyroxine and TRAb, thyroid ultrasound and orbital computed tomography.

This TCR came from a man aged 18 to 30 with Graves disease. The rearrangement uses TRBV7-6 and TRBJ1-1; the match to TRBD1 covers 7 bases. Sample: peripheral blood mononuclear cells (PBMCs), taken at new diagnosis, from a patient treated with antithyroid drugs. CDR3 DNA sequence: TGTGCCAGCAGCTACCTTCAGGGGGAGAACACTGAAGCTTTCTTT. This encodes CASSYLQGENTEAFF.